This is a list of T cell receptor beta chains from one sample in a study of blood T cell repertoires in COVID-19. The table came from immunoSEQ multiplex PCR; TCRdb's copy has only in-frame clones and leaves some out. The table lists some 89,000 clones, around 82% of them singletons. The sequenced material came from peripheral blood. These receptors originate from a woman over 75 with acute or convalescent COVID-19. CDR3s include the opening cysteine and the closing phenylalanine or tryptophan. A D gene is named only where the DNA matches it firmly. Rows give clone size only sometimes, using once, few, many, or a class for an expanded clone.

clone_size,d_call,v_call,j_call,cdr3_aa,cdr3_nt
NA,TRBD1,TRBV5-6,TRBJ1-1,CASSFRDRVHTEAFF,TGTGCCAGCAGCTTCCGGGACAGGGTTCACACTGAAGCTTTCTTT
NA,TRBD2,TRBV15,TRBJ2-3,CATSPSGGTDTQYF,TGTGCCACCAGCCCTAGCGGGGGAACAGATACGCAGTATTTT
NA,NA,TRBV3-1/TRBV3-2,TRBJ2-1,CASSSRLFSSSYNEQFF,TGTGCCAGCAGCTCCCGACTATTCTCCAGCTCCTACAATGAGCAGTTCTTC
NA,NA,TRBV6-5,TRBJ1-1,CASSRVGYTEAFF,TGTGCCAGTAGCAGGGTAGGGTACACTGAAGCTTTCTTT
NA,NA,TRBV5-1,TRBJ2-3,CASSLEEPSTDTQYF,TGCGCCAGCAGCTTAGAGGAACCGTCCACAGATACGCAGTATTTT
NA,NA,TRBV6-1,TRBJ1-2,CASSEVSPANYGYTF,TGTGCCAGCAGTGAAGTGTCCCCTGCTAACTATGGCTACACCTTC
few,NA,TRBV27,TRBJ1-6,CASSLFRGGNSPLHF,TGTGCCAGCAGTTTGTTCCGAGGGGGAAATTCACCCCTCCACTTT
NA,TRBD1,TRBV27,TRBJ1-2,CASSRLPGTEFYGYTF,TGTGCCAGCAGTAGGCTGCCCGGGACAGAGTTTTATGGCTACACCTTC
NA,TRBD1,TRBV5-4,TRBJ1-2,CASSSRTDREGYTF,TGTGCCAGCAGCTCCCGAACCGACAGGGAAGGCTACACCTTC
NA,NA,TRBV5-6,TRBJ2-5,CASSLGRETQYF,TGTGCCAGCAGCTTGGGGAGAGAGACCCAGTACTTC
NA,NA,TRBV3-1/TRBV3-2,TRBJ2-2,CASRDYLTGELFF,TGTGCCAGCAGGGACTACCTCACCGGGGAGCTGTTTTTT
NA,TRBD1,TRBV9,TRBJ2-7,CASSVGWDRAGPYEQYF,TGTGCCAGCAGCGTAGGATGGGACAGGGCAGGTCCCTACGAGCAGTACTTC
NA,NA,TRBV21-1,TRBJ2-1,CASSKRREKFDEQFF,TGTGCCAGCAGCAAACGCCGTGAGAAATTCGATGAGCAGTTCTTC
NA,NA,TRBV2,TRBJ2-7,CASSRGRYEQYF,TGTGCCAGCAGTCGCGGGCGCTACGAGCAGTACTTC
NA,NA,TRBV9,TRBJ1-1,CASSIPGRETEAFF,TGTGCCAGCAGCATCCCAGGGAGGGAGACTGAAGCTTTCTTT
NA,TRBD1,TRBV10-1,TRBJ2-1,CASTRDRGKGEQFF,TGCGCCAGCACTCGGGACAGGGGTAAGGGTGAGCAGTTCTTC
NA,NA,TRBV5-1,TRBJ2-2,CASSPTGTNTGELFF,TGCGCCAGCAGCCCGACAGGGACTAACACCGGGGAGCTGTTTTTT
NA,NA,TRBV19,TRBJ1-5,CASNRGRQYDQPQHF,TGTGCCAGTAACCGGGGGAGACAGTACGATCAGCCCCAGCATTTT
NA,TRBD2,TRBV5-1,TRBJ2-7,CASSLAGGAYEQYF,TGCGCCAGCAGCTTGGCCGGGGGGGCCTACGAGCAGTACTTC
NA,TRBD2,TRBV12-5,TRBJ2-1,CASGLELLAAPYNEQFF,TGTGCTAGTGGTTTGGAATTGCTAGCGGCCCCCTACAATGAGCAGTTCTTC
many,NA,TRBV6-1,TRBJ2-7,CASSERTIGPYEQYF,TGTGCCAGCAGTGAAAGGACAATTGGACCCTACGAGCAGTACTTC
NA,NA,TRBV16,TRBJ1-2,CASQEGAAYGYTF,TGTGCCAGCCAGGAAGGTGCTGCCTATGGCTACACCTTC